This TCR beta chain was profiled in a study of cytomegalovirus exposure and HLA in healthy donors (dated by TCRdb to 2015 to 2018). Looking at the study overall: In an earlier analysis of some 610 of the donors, under 300 Gb of sequence data and roughly 100 million unique TCR beta sequences from some 170 million T cells were reported. Roughly 310 gigabases of sequencing data and tens of millions of unique TCR sequences were included in an early release covering 500 to 750 HLA-typed donors. The genetic ancestry cluster associated with self-reported Caucasian donors included 81% of the roughly 400 genotyped donors. The study aimed to test whether cataloging public T cell receptors could reveal signatures of past pathogen exposure. The study profiled the T cell repertoires of hundreds of subjects by immunosequencing and related them to cytomegalovirus serostatus. Besides the first cohort of roughly 660 subjects, a separate validation cohort made up of roughly 130 different subjects was used. High-throughput TCR immunosequencing, statistical association of individual TCRs with disease status, and machine learning were combined to predict cytomegalovirus infection status. A later analysis re-examined previously published TCR beta repertoires from more than 600 donors and added high-resolution HLA genotyping to investigate patterns of TCR occurrence. The later analysis used no new phenotypic data to find candidate immune exposures, relying instead on TCR beta sequences and their occurrence across donors. To decide whether each TCR beta V gene segment behaved as functional or pseudogenic, an earlier analysis of approximately 600 of the donors relied on high-throughput TCR beta sequencing. Alongside the repertoire data, information on donor age, sex, ethnicity and CMV serostatus was compiled. A later genetic analysis took genome-wide SNP genotypes for about 55% of the 666 donors and used that subset as a discovery cohort. Every repertoire in the discovery cohort had been generated on one and the same sequencing platform. Class I and class II HLA loci were covered by the typing at four-digit resolution. Typing coverage varied by locus: roughly 620-640 donors for A, B, C, DRB1 and DQB1; some 520 for DQA1; 600 to 610 for DPA1; around 490 for DPB1. Roughly 5 DR-DQ haplotypes were treated as single units for association and clustering because of strong linkage in the cohort. Among 398 genotyped donors of the cohort, an average of around 250,000 unique TCR beta nucleotide sequences was sequenced per donor, of which 15% to 20% were non-productive.

Results the study describes overall, beyond this receptor: According to a later analysis, TCR association rates differed among HLA loci, with DRB1 alleles showing the most associated TCRs and HLA-C alleles showing the fewest. V-gene and J-gene trimming of TCR beta chains was associated with a missense DCLRE1C variant in a later genetic analysis, and the association was replicated in an independent cohort. In an earlier analysis of some 500 of the donors, most TCR beta V segments were observed in productive rearrangements about 87% or about 30% of the time, broadly matching IMGT annotations. The earlier analysis of some 560 of the donors excluded about 16 rarely observed V segments, including chromosome 9 orphons, because counts were too low. According to a later analysis, most CMV-associated TCR beta chains appeared to be HLA-restricted, and the HLA associations seemed to be driven largely by CMV exposure. Specific HLA alleles were associated with some 15,000 TCR beta sequences at a false discovery rate of 0.05 in a later analysis. The presence/absence analyses assumed that sequencing depth was roughly uniform across donors, and that assumption may not be true. Because HLA typing was missing for some donors at each locus, association tests included only the typed subset. Most TCR sequences were seen in very few donors, while some public TCRs were found in many individuals. Compared with the roughly 670-donor mean, donors in an Asian-associated ancestry cluster had fewer N-insertions in productive TCRs, according to a later genetic analysis. A few of the identified cytomegalovirus-associated TCR beta chains were confirmed in vitro to be specific for cytomegalovirus antigens. A cluster of highly shared sequence variants was judged likely to be a technical artifact of the sequencing pipeline. For the cohort, immune exposure information was limited to CMV serostatus. Correlated functional status among segregating V segments might reflect linkage disequilibrium, but an unknown experimental factor could not be ruled out. A total of fewer than 200 TCR beta chains were listed by the study as associated with cytomegalovirus. In both the original and validation cohorts, the classifier was reported to diagnose cytomegalovirus status with high specificity and sensitivity. The 87-base-pair reads could not distinguish some IMGT-functional V segments, including TRBV6-2 and TRBV6-3, so those segments were excluded. When HLA alleles, especially DR and DQ, strongly co-occurred, TCR associations were difficult to assign to individual alleles. According to the authors, the approach could potentially be generalized to other disease states and immunological phenotypes. In a later analysis, HLA-associated TCR beta chains showed more clonal expansion and lower generation probabilities than non-associated chains that were equally common. A later analysis reported that several top co-occurrence clusters appeared linked to parvovirus B19, influenza, CMV and Epstein-Barr virus. The cohort was sequenced for TCR beta chains only, and without alpha or paired-chain data the features that could be detected were limited. A further reported finding was that TCR beta sequences accurately predicted the HLA-A and HLA-B alleles for most subjects in the first cohort.

The cohort consisted of 600 or so healthy bone marrow donors. All cohort members were sampled while nominally healthy, although unrecorded immune exposures were likely present. The donor was CMV seronegative and was included in the group of over 300 seronegative cohort members. Each donor provided a peripheral blood sample, and peripheral blood mononuclear cells were used for TCR beta sequencing. The Qiagen DNeasy Blood Extraction Kit was used to extract genomic DNA from the blood cell samples. A word on this clone: No antigen is known for it.

The library was prepared using the immunoSEQ multiplex PCR assay. The multiplex PCR relied on a mix of 60 forward primers for TCR Vbeta segments and 13 reverse primers for TCR Jbeta segments. The CDR3 region of rearranged TCR beta genes was amplified from genomic DNA by a multiplex PCR assay. On the Illumina HiSeq System, the amplified TCR beta libraries were sequenced as 87-base-pair reads. In the source study's methods: A later analysis tallied 75 million to 95 million unique TCR beta chains across the 666 repertoires, and around 10 million of those chains were shared by two or more donors. Raw reads were error-corrected and collapsed into unique sequences with a nearest-neighbor algorithm that merged closely related sequences to remove PCR and sequencing errors. Alignment of CDR3 sequences to IMGT reference sequences was used to assign V, D and J gene segments. For a sequence to be retained, a match of at least six nucleotides was required to both a V gene segment and a J gene segment. Rearrangements were classified as productive when the CDR3 lacked stop codons and remained in frame with V and J, and all other rearrangements were classified as non-productive. CDR3 was defined according to IMGT convention as the region running from the second conserved V-encoded cysteine to the conserved J-encoded phenylalanine. The earlier analysis of more than 450 of the donors excluded sequences that lacked an unambiguous match to a single V gene segment. An earlier analysis of 587 of the donors called V segments functional above 56.7% productive rearrangements and segregating when the between-donor standard deviation exceeded 5%. A statistical classification framework was built for diagnosing cytomegalovirus status from the catalog of TCR beta chain sequences. In a later analysis, V and J genes were assigned by comparing TCR nucleotide sequences against IMGT/GENE-DB human TR gene sequences. The TCRdist pipeline was used in a later analysis to assign CDR3 sequences and most-parsimonious VDJ recombination scenarios. In a later analysis, each TCR beta chain was defined by its CDR3 amino acid sequence together with its V-gene family, and reads without a unique V-gene family were excluded. As a way to deal with suspected cross-contamination and a sequencing artifact, a later analysis dropped over 550 nucleotide sequences that were highly shared and had low generation probability. In a later analysis, a clonal expansion index was calculated for each public chain from normalized within-repertoire ranks of inferred template counts. Generation probabilities in a later analysis came from a VDJ recombination model fitted to out-of-frame rearrangements, and those results were checked against IGoR. Hypergeometric tests were used in a later analysis to score TCR-TCR, TCR-HLA and TCR-CMV co-occurrence, with a repertoire-size bias correction applied to the TCR pairs. A later analysis estimated false discovery rates by permuting HLA or CMV assignments 20 times. A later analysis grouped co-occurring TCRs with DBSCAN, adding TCRdist sequence similarity when clustering within HLA-allele-positive subsets. Co-occurrence clustering excluded repertoires with fewer than 30,000 or more than 120,000 public chains, plus five with anomalous nucleotide sharing. Entries here come from immuneACCESS through TCRdb and include only in-frame sequences with V and J called. Some clones fail to appear in such tables; in the studies checked, an unresolved V gene covers under half of the shortfall, and the cause of the remainder is unknown. V and J calls plus clone size are reproduced from that table; the DNA served to infer D and trimming. The record for this sample contains about 130,000 clones. The top ten constitute about 2.5% of the sample.

The germline V gene yields LGHNA for CDR1 and YSLEER for CDR2. V ends up 0 bases short and J 8 bases short, with an unmatched junction base count of 6. The CDR3 measures 16 amino acids from cysteine to phenylalanine. Kept here is only the CDR3 DNA, which spans 48 bases and is read in frame from base 1. This chain is built from TRBV4-3 and TRBJ2-2; 10 middle bases align to TRBD1. Sequenced sample: PBMCs. This TCR came from a man aged 25 to 40 in good health and CMV-seronegative. CDR3 region: CASSQDGTGAIGELFF. The sequenced DNA: TGCGCCAGCAGCCAAGATGGGACAGGGGCCATAGGGGAGCTGTTTTTT.